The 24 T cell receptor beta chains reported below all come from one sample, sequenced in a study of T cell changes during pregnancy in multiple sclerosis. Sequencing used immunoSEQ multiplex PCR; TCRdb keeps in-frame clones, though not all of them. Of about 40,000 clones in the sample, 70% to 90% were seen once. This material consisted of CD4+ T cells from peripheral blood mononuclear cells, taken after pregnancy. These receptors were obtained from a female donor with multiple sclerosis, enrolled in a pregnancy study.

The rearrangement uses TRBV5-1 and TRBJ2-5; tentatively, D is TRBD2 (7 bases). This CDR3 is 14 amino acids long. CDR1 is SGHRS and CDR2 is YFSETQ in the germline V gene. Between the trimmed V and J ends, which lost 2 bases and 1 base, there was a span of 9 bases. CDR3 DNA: TGCGCCAGCAGCTTTGGGGGGGCCCAAGAGACCCAGTACTTC. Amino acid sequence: CASSFGGAQETQYF.

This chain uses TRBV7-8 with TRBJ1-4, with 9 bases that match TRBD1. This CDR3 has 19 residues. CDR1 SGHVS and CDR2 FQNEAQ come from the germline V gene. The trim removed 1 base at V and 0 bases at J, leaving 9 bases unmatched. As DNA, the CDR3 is TGTGCCAGCAGCTTAGGACTCCCGGGACAGGGATCAACTAATGAAAAACTGTTTTTT. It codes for CASSLGLPGQGSTNEKLFF.

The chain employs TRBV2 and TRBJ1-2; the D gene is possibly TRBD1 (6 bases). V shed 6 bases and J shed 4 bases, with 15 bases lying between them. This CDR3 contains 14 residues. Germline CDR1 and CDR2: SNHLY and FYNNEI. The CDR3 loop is CASSPQGRIYGYTF. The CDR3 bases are TGTGCCAGCAGCCCACAGGGCCGGATCTATGGCTACACCTTC.

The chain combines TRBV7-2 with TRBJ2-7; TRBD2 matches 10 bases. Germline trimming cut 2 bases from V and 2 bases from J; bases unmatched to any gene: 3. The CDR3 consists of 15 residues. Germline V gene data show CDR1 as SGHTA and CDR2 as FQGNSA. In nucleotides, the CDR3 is TGTGCCAGCAGCTTATACAGCGGGGGGGCCTACGAGCAGTACTTC. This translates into CASSLYSGGAYEQYF. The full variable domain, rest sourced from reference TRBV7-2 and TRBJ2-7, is GAGVSQSPSNKVTEKGKDVELRCDPISGHTALYWYRQSLGQGLEFLIYFQGNSAPDKSGLPSDRFSAERTGGSVSTLTIQRTQQEDSAVYLCASSLYSGGAYEQYFGPGTRLTVT.

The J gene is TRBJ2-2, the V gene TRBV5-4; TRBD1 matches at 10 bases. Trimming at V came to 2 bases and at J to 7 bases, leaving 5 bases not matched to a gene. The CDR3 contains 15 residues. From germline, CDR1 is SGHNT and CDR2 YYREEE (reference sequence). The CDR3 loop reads CASSLRTGGVGELFF. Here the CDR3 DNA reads TGTGCCAGCAGCTTAAGGACAGGGGGTGTCGGGGAGCTGTTTTTT. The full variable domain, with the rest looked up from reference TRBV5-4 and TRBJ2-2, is ETGVTQSPTHLIKTRGQQVTLRCSSQSGHNTVSWYQQALGQGPQFIFQYYREEENGRGNFPPRFSGLQFPNYSSELNVNALELDDSALYLCASSLRTGGVGELFFGEGSRLTVL.

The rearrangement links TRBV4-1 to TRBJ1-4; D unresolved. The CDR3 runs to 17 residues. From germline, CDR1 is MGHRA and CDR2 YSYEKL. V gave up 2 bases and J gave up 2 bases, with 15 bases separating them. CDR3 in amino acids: CASSQINYLGTNEKLFF. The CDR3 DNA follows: TGCGCCAGCAGCCAAATCAACTACCTCGGCACTAATGAAAAACTGTTTTTT.

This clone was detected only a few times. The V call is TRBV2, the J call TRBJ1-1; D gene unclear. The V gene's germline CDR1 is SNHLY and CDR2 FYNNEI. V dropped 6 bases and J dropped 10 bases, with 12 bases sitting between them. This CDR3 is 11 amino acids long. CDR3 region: CASSTYQRAFF. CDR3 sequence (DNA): TGTGCCAGCAGCACATACCAAAGAGCTTTCTTT. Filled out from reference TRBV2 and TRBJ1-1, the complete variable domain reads EPEVTQTPSHQVTQMGQEVILRCVPISNHLYFYWYRQILGQKVEFLVSFYNNEISEKSEIFDDQFSVERPDGSNFTLKIRSTKLEDSAMYFCASSTYQRAFFGQGTRLTVV.

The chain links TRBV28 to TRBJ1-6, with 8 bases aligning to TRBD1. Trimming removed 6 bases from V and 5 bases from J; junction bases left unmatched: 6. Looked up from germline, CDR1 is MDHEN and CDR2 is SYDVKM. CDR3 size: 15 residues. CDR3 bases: TGTGCCAGCAGACCAACGGACAGGGATAATTCACCCCTCCACTTT. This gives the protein CASRPTDRDNSPLHF.

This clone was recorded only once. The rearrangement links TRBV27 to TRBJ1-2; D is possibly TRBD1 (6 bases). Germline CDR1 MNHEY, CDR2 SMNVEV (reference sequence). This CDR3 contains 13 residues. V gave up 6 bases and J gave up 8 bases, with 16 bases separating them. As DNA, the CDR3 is TGTGCCAGCAGATTAACAGGGTCTGGAGGCTACACCTTC. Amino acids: CASRLTGSGGYTF.

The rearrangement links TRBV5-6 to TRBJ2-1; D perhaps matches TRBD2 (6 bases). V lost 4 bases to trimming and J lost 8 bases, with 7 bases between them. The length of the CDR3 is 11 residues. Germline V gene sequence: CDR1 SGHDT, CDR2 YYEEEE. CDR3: CASSPGDEQFF. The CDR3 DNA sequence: TGTGCCAGCAGCCCGGGGGATGAGCAGTTCTTC.

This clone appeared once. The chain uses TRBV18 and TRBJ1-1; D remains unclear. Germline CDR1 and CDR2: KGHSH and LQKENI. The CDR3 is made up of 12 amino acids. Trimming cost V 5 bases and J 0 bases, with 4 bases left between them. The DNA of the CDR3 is TGTGCCAGCTCATATCTGAACACTGAAGCTTTCTTT. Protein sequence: CASSYLNTEAFF.

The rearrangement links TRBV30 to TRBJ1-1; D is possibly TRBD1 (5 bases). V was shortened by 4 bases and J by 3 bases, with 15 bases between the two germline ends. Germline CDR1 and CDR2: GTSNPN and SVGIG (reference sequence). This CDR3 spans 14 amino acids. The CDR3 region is CAWILWGRDTEAFF. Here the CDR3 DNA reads TGTGCCTGGATTCTATGGGGCAGGGACACTGAAGCTTTCTTT.

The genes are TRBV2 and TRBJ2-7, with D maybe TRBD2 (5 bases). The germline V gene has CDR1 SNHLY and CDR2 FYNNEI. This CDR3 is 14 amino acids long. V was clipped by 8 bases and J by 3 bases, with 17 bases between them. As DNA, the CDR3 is TGTGCCAGCGTTCAGGAGGCAGAAGGCTACGAGCAGTACTTC. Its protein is CASVQEAEGYEQYF.

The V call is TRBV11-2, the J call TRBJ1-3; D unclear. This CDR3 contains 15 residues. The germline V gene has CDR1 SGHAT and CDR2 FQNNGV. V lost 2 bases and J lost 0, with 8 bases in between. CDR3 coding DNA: TGTGCCAGCAGCTTAATACGGAGCTCTGGAAACACCATATATTTT. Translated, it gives CASSLIRSSGNTIYF.

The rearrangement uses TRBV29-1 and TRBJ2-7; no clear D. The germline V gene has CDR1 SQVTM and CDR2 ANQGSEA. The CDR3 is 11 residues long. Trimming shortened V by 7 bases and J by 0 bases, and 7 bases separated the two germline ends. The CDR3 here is CSGRSSYEQYF. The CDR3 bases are TGCAGCGGTCGGTCCTCCTACGAGCAGTACTTC.

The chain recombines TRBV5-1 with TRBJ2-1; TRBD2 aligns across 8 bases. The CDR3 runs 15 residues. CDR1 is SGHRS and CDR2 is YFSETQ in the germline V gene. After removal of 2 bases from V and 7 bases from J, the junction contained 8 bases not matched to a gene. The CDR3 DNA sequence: TGCGCCAGCAGCTTTAGCGGGGACCCGGCGAATGAGCAGTTCTTC. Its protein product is CASSFSGDPANEQFF. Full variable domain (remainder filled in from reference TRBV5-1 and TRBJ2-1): KAGVTQTPRYLIKTRGQQVTLSCSPISGHRSVSWYQQTPGQGLQFLFEYFSETQRNKGNFPGRFSGRQFSNSRSEMNVSTLELGDSALYLCASSFSGDPANEQFFGPGTRLTVL.

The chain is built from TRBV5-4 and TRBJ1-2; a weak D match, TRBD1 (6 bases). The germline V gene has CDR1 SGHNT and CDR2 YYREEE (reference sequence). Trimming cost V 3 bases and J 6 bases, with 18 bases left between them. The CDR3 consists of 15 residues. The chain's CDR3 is CASSSRGGGVHGYTF. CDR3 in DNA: TGTGCCAGCAGCTCTCGGGGGGGCGGAGTACATGGCTACACCTTC.

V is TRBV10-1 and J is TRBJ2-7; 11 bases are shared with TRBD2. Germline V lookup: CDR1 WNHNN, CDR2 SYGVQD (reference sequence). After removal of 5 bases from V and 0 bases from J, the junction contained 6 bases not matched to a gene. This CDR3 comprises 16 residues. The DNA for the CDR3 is TGCGCCAGCAGTTTAAAGACTAGCGGGGCCTCCTACGAGCAGTACTTC. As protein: CASSLKTSGASYEQYF.

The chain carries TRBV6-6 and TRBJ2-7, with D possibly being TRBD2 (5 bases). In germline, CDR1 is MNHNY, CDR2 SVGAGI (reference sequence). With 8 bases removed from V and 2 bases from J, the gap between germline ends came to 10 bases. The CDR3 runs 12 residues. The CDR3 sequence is CASLSGAYEQYF. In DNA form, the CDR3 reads TGTGCCAGCTTGAGCGGTGCCTACGAGCAGTACTTC.

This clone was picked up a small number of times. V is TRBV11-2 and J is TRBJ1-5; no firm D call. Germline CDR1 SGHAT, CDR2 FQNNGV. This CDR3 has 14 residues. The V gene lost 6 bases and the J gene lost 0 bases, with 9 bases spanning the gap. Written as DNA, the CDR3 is TGTGCCAGCAGGCACACCAATAGCAATCAGCCCCAGCATTTT. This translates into CASRHTNSNQPQHF.

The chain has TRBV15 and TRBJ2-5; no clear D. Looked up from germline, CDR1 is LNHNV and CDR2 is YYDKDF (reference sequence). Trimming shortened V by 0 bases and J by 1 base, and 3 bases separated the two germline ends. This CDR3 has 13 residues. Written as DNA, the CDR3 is TGTGCCACCAGCAGAGATAGCCAAGAGACCCAGTACTTC. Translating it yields CATSRDSQETQYF.

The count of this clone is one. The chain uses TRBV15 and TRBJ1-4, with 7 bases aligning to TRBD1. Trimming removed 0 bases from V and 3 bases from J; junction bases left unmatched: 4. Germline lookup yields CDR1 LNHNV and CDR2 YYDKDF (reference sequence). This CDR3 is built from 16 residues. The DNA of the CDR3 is TGTGCCACCAGCAGAGAAAGGGGGCGACCTAATGAAAAACTGTTTTTT. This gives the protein CATSRERGRPNEKLFF.

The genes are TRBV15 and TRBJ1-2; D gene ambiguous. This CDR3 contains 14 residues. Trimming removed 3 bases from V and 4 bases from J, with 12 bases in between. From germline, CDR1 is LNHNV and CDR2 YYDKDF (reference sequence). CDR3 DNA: TGTGCCACCAGCAGCCCTACAGAGCTCTATGGCTACACCTTC. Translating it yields CATSSPTELYGYTF.

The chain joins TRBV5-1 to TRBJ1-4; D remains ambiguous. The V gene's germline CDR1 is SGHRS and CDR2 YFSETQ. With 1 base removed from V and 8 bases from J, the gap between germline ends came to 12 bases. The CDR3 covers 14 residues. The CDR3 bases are TGCGCCAGCAGCTTGATACCAACGGGGGAAAAACTGTTTTTT. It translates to CASSLIPTGEKLFF.